Shown below are 30 T cell receptor beta chains from a single sample sequenced in a study of shared clonotypes between healthy human individuals. Sequenced by immunoSEQ multiplex PCR; TCRdb stores in-frame clones only, minus some. The data hold over a million clones, with about 84% observed a single time. Sequenced material: memory CD4+ T cells from PBMCs. Subset noted: CD45RA-negative fraction. Receptors were obtained from a man aged 18 to 30 in good health. Some clones in this sample may be carry-over from other donors' samples.

The chain carries TRBV5-8 and TRBJ1-5; D uncertain. The germline gives CDR1 SGHTS, CDR2 YDEGEE. This CDR3 is built from 14 residues. The V gene lost 1 base and the J gene lost 5 bases, with 10 bases spanning the gap. CDR3 nucleotides: TGTGCCAGCAGCTTGCGGCAGGCCCATCAGCCCCAGCATTTT. Protein product: CASSLRQAHQPQHF.

As to this clone: One base away lies a much larger clone, so this may be a sequencing read error. This chain connects TRBV7-8 to TRBJ1-3; D gene uncertain. The germline V gene has CDR1 SGHVS and CDR2 FQNEAQ. CDR3 size: 14 residues. The V gene lost 5 bases and the J gene lost 0 bases, with 8 bases spanning the gap. The CDR3: CASSKRDSGNTIYF. Written as DNA, the CDR3 is TGTGCCAGCAGCAAACGGGACTCTGGAAACACCATATATTTT. Variable domain in full (rest from reference TRBV7-8 and TRBJ1-3): GAGVSQSPRYKVAKRGQDVALRCDPISGHVSLFWYQQALGQGPEFLTYFQNEAQLDKSGLPSDRFFAERPEGSVSTLKIQRTQQEDSAVYLCASSKRDSGNTIYFGEGSWLTVV.

This chain links TRBV30 with TRBJ1-1; D is unclear. V lost 0 bases and J 6 bases, leaving 11 bases between the germline ends. CDR1 and CDR2 from the germline V gene are GTSNPN and SVGIG (reference sequence). This CDR3 contains 13 residues. CDR3 region: CAWSVLGNSEAFF. The DNA of the CDR3 is TGTGCCTGGAGTGTATTGGGAAACTCTGAAGCTTTCTTT.

The chain uses TRBV6-1 and TRBJ2-7; 7 bases are shared with TRBD1. With 7 bases clipped from V and 5 bases from J, the junction kept 5 bases outside the gene matches. The CDR3 has 12 amino acids. From germline, CDR1 is MNHNS and CDR2 SASEGT. CDR3 region: CASIPGGDEQYF. CDR3 nucleotides: TGTGCCAGCATCCCAGGGGGAGACGAGCAGTACTTC.

J is TRBJ2-1 and V is TRBV5-1; 14 bases are shared with TRBD2. The CDR3 has 16 residues. CDR1 and CDR2 from the germline V gene are SGHRS and YFSETQ. V shed 4 bases, J shed 8 bases, and the junction held 8 bases outside the gene matches. This CDR3 reads CASSPGTSGSFDEQFF. In DNA form, the CDR3 reads TGCGCCAGCAGCCCCGGGACTAGCGGGAGTTTCGATGAGCAGTTCTTC.

The V and J genes are TRBV10-2 and TRBJ1-2, with a tentative D call TRBD1 (5 bases). This CDR3 has 15 amino acids. The V end lost 3 bases, the J end lost 4 bases, and 15 bases lay between the germline ends. Germline V lookup: CDR1 WSHSY, CDR2 SAAADI. The CDR3 DNA reads as TGCGCCAGCAGTGACCCTACTGGGGGTGGCTATGGCTACACCTTC. Its protein product is CASSDPTGGGYGYTF.

The CDR3 DNA sequence: TGTGCCAGCAGTTTCGCGGGGAAAGAGACCCAGTACTTC. Protein sequence: CASSFAGKETQYF. The rearrangement links TRBV28 to TRBJ2-5, with D possibly being TRBD2 (6 bases). The CDR3 consists of 13 residues. V was clipped by 3 bases and J by 3 bases, with 8 bases between them. Germline CDR1 is MDHEN and CDR2 is SYDVKM.

The V gene is TRBV27, the J gene TRBJ2-7, with 9 nucleotides matching TRBD2. J gave up 2 bases and V 6 bases, and 8 bases lay outside the gene matches. Germline V gene lookup returns CDR1 MNHEY and CDR2 SMNVEV (reference sequence). This CDR3 has 15 amino acids. The CDR3 sequence is CASRPVTSGPYEQYF. Here the CDR3 DNA reads TGTGCCAGCAGGCCCGTGACTAGCGGACCCTACGAGCAGTACTTC.

The chain couples TRBV4-2 to TRBJ1-5, with D unresolved. There are 15 residues in the CDR3. From germline, CDR1 is LGHNA and CDR2 YNFKEQ. Trimming removed 0 bases from V and 1 base from J, with 7 bases in between. The DNA of the CDR3 is TGTGCCAGCAGCCAAGAGGCAGGCAGCAATCAGCCCCAGCATTTT. Its translation is CASSQEAGSNQPQHF.

This clone was seen only a few times. This chain uses TRBV6-1 with TRBJ1-1; D is undetermined. Germline CDR1 MNHNS, CDR2 SASEGT. There are 12 residues in the CDR3. Trimming removed 8 bases from V and 6 bases from J, with 13 bases in between. The CDR3 region has the DNA TGTGCCAGCTATTTGCGGCGCTCTGAAGCTTTCTTT. This codes for CASYLRRSEAFF.

The chain couples TRBV6-7 to TRBJ2-1, with 12 bases that match TRBD2. TRBV6-7 has ORF status, its function being uncertain. The CDR3 spans 19 residues. V trimming: 8 bases; J trimming: 3 bases; junction bases outside the gene matches: 17. The CDR3 sequence is CASREVVLAGGKNYNEQFF. Written as DNA, the CDR3 is TGTGCCAGCCGAGAGGTCGTCCTAGCGGGAGGGAAAAACTACAATGAGCAGTTCTTC.

This clone was observed many times. The V call is TRBV7-9, the J call TRBJ2-1, with TRBD2 matching over 10 bases. The CDR3 spans 14 residues. Germline CDR1 SEHNR, CDR2 FQNEAQ (reference sequence). V lost 5 bases and J lost 10; bases outside the gene matches: 8. In DNA, the CDR3 is TGTGCCAGCAGCACCGGGACTAGCGCGTTGGAGCAGTTCTTC. This gives the protein CASSTGTSALEQFF.

The rearrangement uses TRBV28 and TRBJ2-7, with D unresolved. Germline V gives CDR1 MDHEN, CDR2 SYDVKM. V was cut by 1 base and J by 4 bases, with 5 bases left in between. CDR3 length: 12 amino acids. The CDR3 nucleotides read TGTGCCAGCAGTTTATTTGGGTACGAGCAGTACTTC. It yields the protein CASSLFGYEQYF.

The V gene is TRBV9, the J gene TRBJ2-1; D unresolved. The germline CDR1 and CDR2 sequences are SGDLS and YYNGEE. The CDR3 has 14 amino acids. Between the trimmed V and J ends, which lost 2 bases and 0 bases, there was a span of 6 bases. The DNA of the CDR3 is TGTGCCAGCAGCGTCCAGAGCTCCTACAATGAGCAGTTCTTC. Translating gives CASSVQSSYNEQFF.

The V and J genes are TRBV28 and TRBJ2-4, with D perhaps matching TRBD2 (6 bases). V was clipped by 5 bases and J by 1 base, with 9 bases between them. This CDR3 contains 14 residues. CDR1 is MDHEN, CDR2 SYDVKM, per germline. The chain's CDR3 is CASSIREAKNIQYF. In DNA form, the CDR3 reads TGTGCCAGCAGTATACGGGAGGCCAAAAACATTCAGTACTTC.

V gene TRBV11-2 combines with J gene TRBJ2-7, with 7 bases matching TRBD1. J was trimmed by 3 bases and V by 2 bases; bases with no gene match: 7. Per germline, CDR1 SGHAT and CDR2 FQNNGV. This CDR3 comprises 15 residues. CDR3 region: CASSLFTGQIYEQYF. For the CDR3, the DNA is TGTGCCAGCAGCTTATTTACGGGACAGATCTACGAGCAGTACTTC.

This chain joins TRBV7-9 and TRBJ2-3; D is ambiguous. Trimming cost V 8 bases and J 2 bases, with 20 bases left between them. The CDR3 is made up of 16 amino acids. CDR1 is SEHNR and CDR2 is FQNEAQ in the germline V gene (reference sequence). The CDR3 DNA reads as TGTGCCAGCCTATCCTCTTCAGGCTATTCCACAGATACGCAGTATTTT. Amino acid sequence: CASLSSSGYSTDTQYF.

V and J are TRBV2 and TRBJ2-5, with 8 nucleotides matching TRBD1. J was trimmed by 4 bases and V by 6 bases; bases with no gene match: 7. The CDR3 sequence is 14 residues long. The germline V gene encodes CDR1 SNHLY and CDR2 FYNNEI. The CDR3 loop is CASRRTGSLETQYF. The CDR3 region has the DNA TGTGCCAGCAGAAGGACAGGGAGTTTAGAGACCCAGTACTTC.

This clone was detected a few times. Other DNA sequences in the same sample also yield this CDR3. V and J are TRBV28 and TRBJ2-7; the D gene is possibly TRBD2 (6 bases). Per germline, CDR1 MDHEN and CDR2 SYDVKM. V was clipped by 1 base and J by 1 base, with 8 bases between them. CDR3 length equals 14 residues. CDR3 DNA: TGTGCCAGCAGTTTATCCGGGGGTTCCTACGAGCAGTACTTC. It encodes CASSLSGGSYEQYF.

This sequence joins TRBV14 and TRBJ1-2, with TRBD1 matching 9 bases. There are 13 residues in the CDR3. J gave up 7 bases and V 4 bases, and 4 bases lay outside the gene matches. Germline CDR1 and CDR2: SGHDN and FVKESK. The CDR3 region is CASSRDRDRGYTF. The DNA for the CDR3 is TGTGCCAGCAGCCGGGACAGGGATCGTGGCTACACCTTC.

This chain links TRBV5-8 with TRBJ2-2; 10 bases fit TRBD1. V trimming: 0 bases; J trimming: 3 bases; junction bases outside the gene matches: 5. The CDR3 covers 17 residues. CDR1 is SGHTS, CDR2 YDEGEE, per germline. The CDR3 sequence is CASSLGTGGADTGELFF. The CDR3 nucleotides are TGTGCCAGCAGCTTGGGGACAGGGGGTGCGGACACCGGGGAGCTGTTTTTT.

The chain couples TRBV27 to TRBJ2-1; TRBD1 matches at 10 bases. The V and J ends lost 5 bases and 7 bases, in that order; junction bases with no gene match: 8. The CDR3 has 15 residues. Germline V gives CDR1 MNHEY, CDR2 SMNVEV (reference sequence). The CDR3 DNA sequence: TGTGCCAGCAGTCAAAGGGGGACAGGGGTAAATGAGCAGTTCTTC. Encoded protein: CASSQRGTGVNEQFF.

The chain is built from TRBV4-1 and TRBJ2-5; 10 bases are a match to TRBD2. The CDR3 runs to 15 residues. After removal of 4 bases from V and 9 bases from J, the junction contained 11 bases not matched to a gene. CDR1 is MGHRA, CDR2 YSYEKL, per germline. The DNA of the CDR3 is TGCGCCAGCAGCCTAGGGGGACTAGCGCCGTCGTCCCAGTACTTC. Its protein product is CASSLGGLAPSSQYF.

V and J are TRBV4-1 and TRBJ2-1; 10 bases align to TRBD2. Germline CDR1 is MGHRA and CDR2 is YSYEKL. This CDR3 region has 18 residues. With V trimmed by 3 bases and J by 4 bases, 12 bases remained unmatched. CDR3 sequence reads: CASSQASGRGKGYNEQFF. The CDR3 coding sequence is TGCGCCAGCAGCCAGGCGAGCGGGAGGGGGAAAGGATACAATGAGCAGTTCTTC.

The rearrangement uses TRBV7-8 and TRBJ2-1, with TRBD2 matching over 10 bases. V lost 2 bases and J lost 9; bases outside the gene matches: 4. This CDR3 is built from 14 residues. Germline CDR1 and CDR2: SGHVS and FQNEAQ. Here the CDR3 reads CASSLLAGEVEQFF. The CDR3 DNA reads as TGTGCCAGCAGCTTACTAGCGGGAGAGGTTGAGCAGTTCTTC.

The CDR3 protein is CASKFGRPLTDTQYF. CDR3 DNA sequence: TGTGCCAGCAAATTTGGACGGCCGCTCACAGATACGCAGTATTTT. The chain employs TRBV6-1 and TRBJ2-3; D unresolved. In germline, CDR1 is MNHNS, CDR2 SASEGT. CDR3 length: 15 amino acids. Trimming cost V 7 bases and J 2 bases, with 16 bases left between them.

About this clone itself: A much larger clone lies a single base off, so this may be a read error. This sequence joins TRBV29-1 and TRBJ2-1; D gene ambiguous. The CDR3 is 10 amino acids. Per germline, CDR1 SQVTM and CDR2 ANQGSEA. Deletions cut 4 bases from V and 13 bases from J, with 11 bases between. CDR3: CSVATDLQFF. CDR3 DNA: TGCAGCGTTGCTACGGATCTCCAGTTCTTC.

The chain joins TRBV28 to TRBJ2-1, with TRBD1 as a possible D gene (6 bases). The germline CDR1 and CDR2 sequences are MDHEN and SYDVKM. The germline V and J ends were trimmed by 5 bases and 5 bases, with 16 bases remaining between them. The CDR3 length is 15 residues. The CDR3 reads CASSPGQYMDNEQFF. In DNA, the CDR3 is TGTGCCAGCAGTCCCGGACAGTATATGGACAATGAGCAGTTCTTC.

This clone has only one observation. The J gene is TRBJ2-7, the V gene TRBV18; 8 positions match TRBD1. V lost 5 bases, J lost 5 bases, and 2 bases stayed unmatched. Germline V gene data show CDR1 as KGHSH and CDR2 as LQKENI. The CDR3 consists of 12 residues. The CDR3 is CASSSTGDEQYF. The CDR3 DNA sequence: TGTGCCAGCTCATCGACAGGGGACGAGCAGTACTTC.

This chain links TRBV11-3 with TRBJ2-7; the D is unclear. This CDR3 spans 13 amino acids. Germline V gene sequence: CDR1 SGHNT, CDR2 YENEEA. The V gene lost 0 bases and the J gene lost 1 base, with 4 bases spanning the gap. The DNA of the CDR3 is TGTGCCAGCAGCTTAGATCAGTCCTACGAGCAGTACTTC. It specifies CASSLDQSYEQYF.